The rows below give T cell receptor beta chains drawn from one sample of a study of siplizumab effects on memory and regulatory T cells. TCRdb's table, derived via immunoSEQ multiplex PCR, lists solely in-frame clones and lacks some. Among some 53,000 clones listed, about 97% were seen once. The material sequenced was naive CD4+ T cells sorted from blood. The source is a human donor in good health. CDR3s include the opening cysteine and the closing phenylalanine or tryptophan. D genes are given only for firm matches. Size tells how often a clone was seen (once, few, many) or the class of an expanded clone, and some rows leave it out.

j_call d_call v_call clone_size cdr3_aa cdr3_nt
TRBJ1-2 . TRBV5-6 . CASRGSKFNYGYTF TGTGCCAGCAGGGGGAGCAAATTTAACTATGGCTACACCTTC
TRBJ1-5 . TRBV28 . CASSSRGRDYQPQHF TGTGCCAGCAGTTCTCGGGGTCGCGACTATCAGCCCCAGCATTTT
TRBJ2-1 TRBD2 TRBV19 . CASSPVAGYNEQFF TGTGCCAGTAGTCCGGTAGCGGGGTACAATGAGCAGTTCTTC
TRBJ1-1 . TRBV19 . CASSMLGAAFF TGTGCCAGTAGTATGTTAGGGGCGGCTTTCTTT
TRBJ2-5 TRBD2 TRBV5-8 . CASSHSGRALWETQYF TGTGCCAGCAGCCATAGCGGGAGGGCCCTCTGGGAGACCCAGTACTTC
TRBJ1-5 TRBD1 TRBV9 . CASSVARGGNQPQHF TGTGCCAGCAGCGTAGCCAGGGGGGGTAATCAGCCCCAGCATTTT
TRBJ1-5 TRBD1 TRBV7-2 once CASSLFGQGAYQPQHF TGTGCCAGCAGCTTATTCGGACAGGGGGCTTATCAGCCCCAGCATTTT
TRBJ2-1 . TRBV7-3 . CASSLGLVADFNEQFF TGTGCCAGCAGCTTAGGGCTAGTTGCCGACTTCAATGAGCAGTTCTTC
TRBJ2-1 . TRBV11-2 . CASSLILGGSSSYNEQFF TGTGCCAGCAGCTTAATCTTAGGCGGTTCGAGCTCCTACAATGAGCAGTTCTTC
TRBJ2-1 TRBD2 TRBV11-3 . CASTHRTSGINEQFF TGTGCCAGCACCCACCGGACTAGCGGGATTAATGAGCAGTTCTTC
TRBJ2-2 TRBD2 TRBV27 once CASILSPTTSGANTGELFF TGTGCCAGCATCCTAAGCCCCACGACTAGCGGGGCGAACACCGGGGAGCTGTTTTTT
TRBJ2-2 . TRBV5-1 . CASSLTGKDTGELFF TGCGCCAGCAGCTTGACAGGGAAGGACACCGGGGAGCTGTTTTTT
TRBJ1-5 . TRBV5-1 . CASSLVVGQPQHF TGCGCCAGCAGCTTGGTAGTGGGTCAGCCCCAGCATTTT
TRBJ1-5 TRBD1 TRBV5-5 . CASSLRGVEPQHF TGTGCCAGCAGCCTCAGGGGGGTAGAGCCCCAGCATTTT
TRBJ2-7 . TRBV4-1 . CASSQEGLNSLGEQYF TGCGCCAGCAGCCAAGAGGGACTCAACAGTTTGGGCGAGCAGTACTTC
TRBJ2-7 TRBD1 TRBV9 . CASSVKGQGAREQYF TGTGCCAGCAGCGTAAAAGGACAGGGGGCGCGGGAGCAGTACTTC
TRBJ2-1 . TRBV2 . CASSAGLYNEQFF TGTGCCAGCAGCGCCGGCCTTTACAATGAGCAGTTCTTC
TRBJ2-3 . TRBV10-2 . CASSAWEEGTDTQYF TGCGCCAGCAGTGCGTGGGAGGAGGGCACAGATACGCAGTATTTT
TRBJ2-5 . TRBV30 . CAWSVEETQYF TGTGCCTGGAGTGTCGAGGAGACCCAGTACTTC
TRBJ2-3 . TRBV7-3 . CASSLTFGASTDTQYF TGTGCCAGCAGCTTAACGTTTGGGGCGAGCACAGATACGCAGTATTTT
TRBJ1-1 . TRBV7-9 . CASRGRAEAFF TGTGCCAGCAGGGGCAGGGCTGAAGCTTTCTTT
TRBJ1-5 . TRBV30 . CAWSGGGQPQHF TGTGCCTGGAGTGGGGGGGGTCAGCCCCAGCATTTT
TRBJ2-5 . TRBV7-2 . CASSLSGAPFQETQYF TGTGCCAGCAGCTTATCAGGGGCCCCATTCCAAGAGACCCAGTACTTC
TRBJ1-2 TRBD1 TRBV6-1 . CASSLDREAYGYTF TGTGCCAGCAGCCTGGACAGGGAGGCATATGGCTACACCTTC
TRBJ2-3 . TRBV6-4 . CASSAVGGTDTQYF TGTGCCAGCAGTGCGGTAGGAGGGACAGATACGCAGTATTTT
TRBJ2-2 . TRBV15 . CATSNTNSFSGTGELFF TGTGCCACCAGCAATACTAACAGCTTTAGCGGCACCGGGGAGCTGTTTTTT
TRBJ1-1 . TRBV6-1 . CASSVRKNTEAFF TGTGCCAGCAGTGTCCGAAAGAACACTGAAGCTTTCTTT
TRBJ2-5 . TRBV5-4 . CASSFQGEETQYF TGTGCCAGCAGCTTCCAGGGTGAAGAGACCCAGTACTTC
TRBJ2-1 TRBD1 TRBV7-9 . CASSQTGGYVLAYNEQFF TGTGCCAGCAGCCAGACAGGGGGCTATGTTTTGGCCTACAATGAGCAGTTCTTC
TRBJ1-5 . TRBV2 few CASSEGSAQHF TGTGCCAGCAGTGAAGGGTCAGCCCAGCATTTT